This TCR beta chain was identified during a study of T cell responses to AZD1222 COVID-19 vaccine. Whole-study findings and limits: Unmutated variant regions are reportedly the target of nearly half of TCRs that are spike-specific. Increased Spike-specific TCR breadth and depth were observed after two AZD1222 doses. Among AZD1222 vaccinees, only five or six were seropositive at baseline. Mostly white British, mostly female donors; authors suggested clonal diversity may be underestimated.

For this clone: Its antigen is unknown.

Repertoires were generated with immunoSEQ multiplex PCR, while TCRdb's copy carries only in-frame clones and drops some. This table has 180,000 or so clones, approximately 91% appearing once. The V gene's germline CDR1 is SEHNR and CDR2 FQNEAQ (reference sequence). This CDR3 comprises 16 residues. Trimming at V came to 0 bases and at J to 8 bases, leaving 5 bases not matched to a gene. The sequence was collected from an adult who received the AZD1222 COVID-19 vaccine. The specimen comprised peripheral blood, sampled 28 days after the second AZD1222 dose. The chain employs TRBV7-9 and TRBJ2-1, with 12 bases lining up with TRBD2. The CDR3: CASSLARLAGEDEQFF. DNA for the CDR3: TGTGCCAGCAGCTTAGCCCGACTAGCGGGAGAGGATGAGCAGTTCTTC.